What follows are 24 T cell receptor beta chains derived from one specimen sequenced in a study of blood T cell repertoires in COVID-19. Here immunoSEQ multiplex PCR was the method, and the copy in TCRdb shows in-frame clones only, minus some. This sample carries a few hundred thousand clones, approximately 90% of them seen once, and the ten largest clones take approximately 6.8%. The specimen sequenced was peripheral blood. The source is a young woman with COVID-19, enrolled during active disease.

The chain uses TRBV5-1 and TRBJ2-1; D uncertain. CDR3 size: 15 residues. The V gene's germline CDR1 is SGHRS and CDR2 YFSETQ. Trimming shortened V by 4 bases and J by 4 bases, and 15 bases separated the two germline ends. CDR3 loop: CASSVAENIYNEQFF. The CDR3 DNA reads as TGCGCCAGCAGCGTGGCTGAAAACATTTACAATGAGCAGTTCTTC.

J is TRBJ1-4 and V is TRBV5-1; 12 positions match TRBD1. Germline V gives CDR1 SGHRS, CDR2 YFSETQ. V gave up 4 bases and J gave up 7 bases; unmatched junction bases: 5. The CDR3 length is 15 residues. CDR3 in amino acids: CASSPGTGGSEKLFF. CDR3 DNA: TGCGCCAGCAGCCCAGGGACAGGGGGCTCTGAAAAACTGTTTTTT. Variable domain in full (rest from reference TRBV5-1 and TRBJ1-4): KAGVTQTPRYLIKTRGQQVTLSCSPISGHRSVSWYQQTPGQGLQFLFEYFSETQRNKGNFPGRFSGRQFSNSRSEMNVSTLELGDSALYLCASSPGTGGSEKLFFGSGTQLSVL.

This chain uses TRBV6-6 with TRBJ2-3; 7 bases line up with TRBD1. Unmatched junction bases numbered 2, after V lost 5 bases and J lost 0 bases. CDR3 size: 14 residues. Germline V gene data show CDR1 as MNHNY and CDR2 as SVGAGI (reference sequence). CDR3 sequence (DNA): TGTGCCAGCAGTCCAGGGGGTAGCACAGATACGCAGTATTTT. Protein: CASSPGGSTDTQYF.

CDR3 in amino acids: CASSWGTGGFEQYF. In nucleotides, the CDR3 is TGTGCCAGCAGCTGGGGGACAGGGGGGTTCGAGCAGTACTTC. This chain connects TRBV5-4 to TRBJ2-7; TRBD1 agrees at 11 bases. This CDR3 has 14 amino acids. V lost 3 bases to trimming and J lost 6 bases; unmatched junction nucleotides: 5. Germline CDR1 and CDR2: SGHNT and YYREEE (reference sequence).

V gene TRBV18 combines with J gene TRBJ2-2, with a tentative D call TRBD2 (6 bases). V was cut by 1 base and J by 9 bases, with 15 bases left in between. The germline gives CDR1 KGHSH, CDR2 LQKENI. This CDR3 contains 15 residues. CDR3 coding DNA: TGTGCCAGCTCACCACAAGCGGGTACGGGCCGGGAGCTGTTTTTT. Its translation is CASSPQAGTGRELFF.

The V gene is TRBV15, the J gene TRBJ2-1, with D tentatively TRBD1 (6 bases). V dropped 1 base and J dropped 8 bases, with 15 bases sitting between them. This CDR3 is built from 15 residues. In germline, CDR1 is LNHNV, CDR2 YYDKDF (reference sequence). The CDR3 DNA reads TGTGCCACCAGCAGAGCTAAGGGGGTATACGATGAGCAGTTCTTC. Translated, it gives CATSRAKGVYDEQFF.

The chain links TRBV5-5 to TRBJ2-7; 11 bases are shared with TRBD1. The CDR3 length is 14 residues. The J segment lost 5 bases and the V segment lost 4 bases, leaving 5 bases of the junction unmatched. The V gene's germline CDR1 is SGHKS and CDR2 YYEKEE (reference sequence). CDR3 DNA sequence: TGTGCCAGCAGCCCCCGGACAGGGGGCCACGAGCAGTACTTC. Residues: CASSPRTGGHEQYF.

The rearrangement links TRBV7-2 to TRBJ1-1; D is unclear. The CDR3 length is 15 residues. Germline V gene sequence: CDR1 SGHTA, CDR2 FQGNSA. Deletions cut 1 base from V and 0 bases from J, with 9 bases between. The CDR3: CASSLDRAMNTEAFF. The CDR3 DNA is TGTGCCAGCAGCTTAGATAGAGCGATGAACACTGAAGCTTTCTTT.

The sample holds one count of this clone. The chain links TRBV7-3 to TRBJ2-1; 8 bases fit TRBD2. The germline gives CDR1 SGHTA, CDR2 FQGTGA. Trimming at V came to 6 bases and at J to 8 bases, leaving 9 bases not matched to a gene. CDR3 length: 14 residues. CDR3 DNA: TGTGCCAGCAGGGGAGCGGGAGTTGCGGATGAGCAGTTCTTC. Residues: CASRGAGVADEQFF. Full variable domain (remainder filled in from reference TRBV7-3 and TRBJ2-1): GAGVSQTPSNKVTEKGKYVELRCDPISGHTALYWYRQSLGQGPEFLIYFQGTGAADDSGLPNDRFFAVRPEGSVSTLKIQRTERGDSAVYLCASRGAGVADEQFFGPGTRLTVL.

This chain connects TRBV3-1 (or the pseudogene TRBV3-2) to TRBJ2-3, with 9 bases identical to TRBD2. The V gene end was trimmed by 0 bases and the J gene end by 0 bases; junction bases not matched to a gene: 4. In germline, CDR1 is LGHDT, CDR2 YNNKEL (reference sequence). CDR3 length equals 17 residues. Here the CDR3 DNA reads TGTGCCAGCAGCCAAGATTTAGCGGGAGAAAGCACAGATACGCAGTATTTT. This codes for CASSQDLAGESTDTQYF.

The rearrangement uses TRBV10-3 and TRBJ1-2; 10 positions agree with TRBD1. V dropped 5 bases and J dropped 3; count of bases not matched to a gene: 6. Germline V lookup: CDR1 ENHRY, CDR2 SYGVKD. The CDR3 sequence is 15 residues long. The CDR3 region has the DNA TGTGCCATCAGTCGGGACAGGGGATTGGACTATGGCTACACCTTC. This codes for CAISRDRGLDYGYTF.

This clone was counted a few times. V usage is TRBV28 and J usage is TRBJ1-1, with TRBD1 identical over 8 bases. The CDR3 contains 14 residues. From germline, CDR1 is MDHEN and CDR2 SYDVKM. Unmatched junction bases numbered 6, after V lost 5 bases and J lost 4 bases. The CDR3 DNA is TGTGCCAGCAGTCCAGGACAGGGAGGCACTGAAGCTTTCTTT. This encodes CASSPGQGGTEAFF. The full variable domain, in which reference TRBV28 and TRBJ1-1 provide the parts outside the CDR3, is DVKVTQSSRYLVKRTGEKVFLECVQDMDHENMFWYRQDPGLGLRLIYFSYDVKMKEKGDIPEGYSVSREKKERFSLILESASTNQTSMYLCASSPGQGGTEAFFGQGTRLTVV.

The chain is built from TRBV2 and TRBJ2-7, with TRBD1 as a possible D gene (5 bases). From germline, CDR1 is SNHLY and CDR2 FYNNEI. V was trimmed by 0 bases and J by 9 bases, leaving 6 bases between them. CDR3 size: 11 residues. Here the CDR3 reads CASSEAQGQYF. CDR3 coding DNA: TGTGCCAGCAGTGAAGCCCAGGGGCAGTACTTC.

This sequence joins TRBV25-1 and TRBJ1-2; 8 bases fit TRBD1. J was trimmed by 4 bases and V by 8 bases; bases with no gene match: 6. The CDR3 covers 13 residues. Looked up from germline, CDR1 is MGHDK and CDR2 is SYGVNS. The CDR3 region has the DNA TGTGCCAGCGGTTCGGACAGGGCCTATGGCTACACCTTC. Residues: CASGSDRAYGYTF.

This clone was observed a few times. J is TRBJ1-5 and V is TRBV21-1; the DNA was not compared with TRBD1, the D call given in the table. TRBV21-1 is flagged as a pseudogene. There are 15 residues in the CDR3. In nucleotides, the CDR3 is TGTGCCAGCAGCAAACCGACAGGGGGCAATCAGCCCCAGCATTTT. Translation: CASSKPTGGNQPQHF.

This clone was seen a handful of times. The chain links TRBV19 to TRBJ2-7; possibly TRBD2 for D (6 bases). Deletions cut 4 bases from V and 2 bases from J, with 9 bases between. The length of the CDR3 is 13 residues. Germline CDR1 and CDR2: LNHDA and SQIVND (reference sequence). CDR3 sequence reads: CASSSGIAYEQYF. CDR3 sequence (DNA): TGTGCCAGTAGTAGCGGGATTGCCTACGAGCAGTACTTC. Combining the CDR3 with reference TRBV19 and TRBJ2-7 gives the whole variable domain DGGITQSPKYLFRKEGQNVTLSCEQNLNHDAMYWYRQDPGQGLRLIYYSQIVNDFQKGDIAEGYSVSREKKESFPLTVTSAQKNPTAFYLCASSSGIAYEQYFGPGTRLTVT.

The chain couples TRBV4-1 to TRBJ2-7, with TRBD2 matching over 13 bases. The germline gives CDR1 MGHRA, CDR2 YSYEKL. After removal of 3 bases from V and 3 bases from J, the junction contained 2 bases not matched to a gene. This CDR3 spans 15 amino acids. CDR3 coding DNA: TGCGCCAGCAGCCAGGGGACTAGCGGGATCTACGAGCAGTACTTC. It translates to CASSQGTSGIYEQYF.

The V and J genes are TRBV19 and TRBJ2-5; 9 bases align to TRBD2. CDR1 is LNHDA, CDR2 SQIVND, per germline (reference sequence). Unmatched junction bases numbered 6, after V lost 9 bases and J lost 4 bases. The CDR3 is 13 amino acids. CDR3 amino acids: CASTAGGRETQYF. In DNA, the CDR3 is TGTGCCAGCACTGCGGGAGGGCGAGAGACCCAGTACTTC.

V usage is TRBV14 and J usage is TRBJ2-1, with 7 bases lining up with TRBD2. Germline V lookup: CDR1 SGHDN, CDR2 FVKESK. CDR3 length equals 15 residues. V was clipped by 4 bases and J by 7 bases; unmatched bases: 10. This CDR3 is CASSPVGRGVNEQFF. In DNA form, the CDR3 reads TGTGCCAGCAGCCCAGTTGGGAGGGGTGTGAATGAGCAGTTCTTC.

The chain couples TRBV2 to TRBJ2-2, with D tentatively TRBD2 (5 bases). V lost 2 bases and J 8 bases, leaving 12 bases between the germline ends. The length of the CDR3 is 14 residues. CDR1 SNHLY and CDR2 FYNNEI come from the germline V gene. This CDR3 reads CASSERRIAGELFF. CDR3 nucleotide sequence: TGTGCCAGCAGTGAAAGGAGGATTGCTGGGGAGCTGTTTTTT.

CDR3 nucleotides: TGTGCCAGCAGTTTAGGGGACACCGGGGAGCTGTTTTTT. As protein: CASSLGDTGELFF. The chain combines TRBV6-1 with TRBJ2-2; tentative D call: TRBD1 (5 bases). Germline lookup yields CDR1 MNHNS and CDR2 SASEGT. This CDR3 contains 13 residues. Trimming cost V 5 bases and J 3 bases, with 7 bases left between them.

J is TRBJ1-2 and V is TRBV5-4; D gene ambiguous. Germline-derived CDR1 and CDR2 are SGHNT and YYREEE (reference sequence). The CDR3 consists of 14 residues. Between the trimmed V and J ends, which lost 0 bases and 4 bases, there was a span of 10 bases. CDR3 bases: TGTGCCAGCAGCTTGGGTCAGGCCCTCTATGGCTACACCTTC. It specifies CASSLGQALYGYTF.

V is TRBV4-1 and J is TRBJ1-1; no reliable D call. V was clipped by 0 bases and J by 1 base, with 12 bases between them. The CDR3 covers 16 residues. CDR1 is MGHRA and CDR2 is YSYEKL in the germline V gene. The CDR3 coding sequence is TGCGCCAGCAGCCAAGATCTGGGCCGAAGGAACACTGAAGCTTTCTTT. Its protein is CASSQDLGRRNTEAFF.

The chain is built from TRBV5-4 and TRBJ1-1; D ambiguous. The germline CDR1 and CDR2 sequences are SGHNT and YYREEE (reference sequence). Deletions cut 0 bases from V and 0 bases from J, with 3 bases between. The CDR3 length is 13 residues. CDR3 sequence reads: CASSLGVNTEAFF. CDR3 coding DNA: TGTGCCAGCAGCTTGGGAGTGAACACTGAAGCTTTCTTT. Full variable domain (rest looked up from reference TRBV5-4 and TRBJ1-1): ETGVTQSPTHLIKTRGQQVTLRCSSQSGHNTVSWYQQALGQGPQFIFQYYREEENGRGNFPPRFSGLQFPNYSSELNVNALELDDSALYLCASSLGVNTEAFFGQGTRLTVV.